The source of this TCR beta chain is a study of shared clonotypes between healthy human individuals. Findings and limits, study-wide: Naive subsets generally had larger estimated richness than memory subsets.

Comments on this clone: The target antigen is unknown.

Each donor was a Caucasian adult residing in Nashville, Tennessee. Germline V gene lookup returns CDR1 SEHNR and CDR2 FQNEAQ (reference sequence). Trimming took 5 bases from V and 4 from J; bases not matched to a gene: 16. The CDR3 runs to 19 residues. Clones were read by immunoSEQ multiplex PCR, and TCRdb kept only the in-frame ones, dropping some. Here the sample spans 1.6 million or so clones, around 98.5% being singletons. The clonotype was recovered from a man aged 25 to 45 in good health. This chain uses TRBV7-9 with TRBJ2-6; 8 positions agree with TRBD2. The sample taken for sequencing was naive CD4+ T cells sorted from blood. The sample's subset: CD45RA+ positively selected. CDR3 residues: CASSPLPLGRASGANVLTF. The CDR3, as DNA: TGTGCCAGCAGCCCCTTGCCTCTCGGGAGGGCTTCGGGGGCCAACGTCCTGACTTTC.